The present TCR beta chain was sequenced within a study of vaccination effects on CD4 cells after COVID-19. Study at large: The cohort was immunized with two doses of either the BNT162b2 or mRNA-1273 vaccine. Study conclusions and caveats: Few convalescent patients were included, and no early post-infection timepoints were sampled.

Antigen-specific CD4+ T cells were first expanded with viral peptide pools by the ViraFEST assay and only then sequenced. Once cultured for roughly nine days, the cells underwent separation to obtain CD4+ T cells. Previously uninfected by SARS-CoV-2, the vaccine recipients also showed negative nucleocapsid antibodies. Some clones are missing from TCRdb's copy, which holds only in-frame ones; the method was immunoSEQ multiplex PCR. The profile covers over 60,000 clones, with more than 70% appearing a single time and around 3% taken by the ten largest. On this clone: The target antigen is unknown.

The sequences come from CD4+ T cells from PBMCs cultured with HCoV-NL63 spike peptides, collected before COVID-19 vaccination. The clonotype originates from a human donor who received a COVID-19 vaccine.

The CDR3 here is CASTTPGTAKGTEAFF. The CDR3 nucleotides are TGTGCCAGCACCACCCCCGGGACAGCCAAGGGGACTGAAGCTTTCTTT. The V call is TRBV5-6, the J call TRBJ1-1, with 7 bases that match TRBD1. Germline V gives CDR1 SGHDT, CDR2 YYEEEE. V trimming: 6 bases; J trimming: 5 bases; junction bases outside the gene matches: 16. The CDR3 consists of 16 residues. The full variable domain, rest sourced from reference TRBV5-6 and TRBJ1-1, is DAGVTQSPTHLIKTRGQQVTLRCSPKSGHDTVSWYQQALGQGPQFIFQYYEEEERQRGNFPDRFSGHQFPNYSSELNVNALLLGDSALYLCASTTPGTAKGTEAFFGQGTRLTVV.